The rows below give T cell receptor beta chains drawn from one sample of a study of blood T cell repertoires in COVID-19. The assay was immunoSEQ multiplex PCR, and TCRdb's table has in-frame clones only and misses some. The profile shows approximately 100,000 clones, 65% to 90% of them singletons. Material for sequencing was PBMCs or T cells enriched from blood (not recorded which). The receptors here all came from a woman in her forties or fifties who had recovered from COVID-19. The CDR3 runs from the conserved cysteine through the conserved F or W. D genes are given only for firm matches.

D gene: TRBD1; J gene: TRBJ2-7; V gene: TRBV7-3; CDR3 protein: CASSPNDRGPYEQYF
D gene: TRBD2; J gene: TRBJ2-1; V gene: TRBV6-5; CDR3 protein: CASSYQTSGGTEQFF
D gene: TRBD1; J gene: TRBJ1-1; V gene: TRBV18; CDR3 protein: CASSNRDRDTEAFF
D gene: -; J gene: TRBJ2-7; V gene: TRBV5-4; CDR3 protein: CASSSPGWGGYEQYF
D gene: TRBD2; J gene: TRBJ2-1; V gene: TRBV5-1; CDR3 protein: CASSLETSGISNEQFF
D gene: TRBD1; J gene: TRBJ2-1; V gene: TRBV10-1; CDR3 protein: CASSGTGDHNEQFF
D gene: -; J gene: TRBJ2-3; V gene: TRBV11-3; CDR3 protein: CASSFRGVTDTQYF
D gene: TRBD2; J gene: TRBJ2-1; V gene: TRBV6-5; CDR3 protein: CASSYDLAGGPNEQFF
D gene: -; J gene: TRBJ2-1; V gene: TRBV5-1; CDR3 protein: CASSARLGPYNEQFF
D gene: -; J gene: TRBJ2-1; V gene: TRBV7-3; CDR3 protein: CASSLTGVLSHNEQFF
D gene: -; J gene: TRBJ2-7; V gene: TRBV5-1; CDR3 protein: CASSSMDSSYEQYF
D gene: TRBD2; J gene: TRBJ2-4; V gene: TRBV2; CDR3 protein: CASSEETGTRIGLTKNIQYF
D gene: TRBD2; J gene: TRBJ2-7; V gene: TRBV6-5; CDR3 protein: CASELGTRAHEQYF
D gene: TRBD1; J gene: TRBJ1-1; V gene: TRBV18; CDR3 protein: CASSPPGGTGTEAFF
D gene: -; J gene: TRBJ1-5; V gene: TRBV6-2/TRBV6-3; CDR3 protein: CASSPASVYSNQPQHF
D gene: TRBD1; J gene: TRBJ2-7; V gene: TRBV5-4; CDR3 protein: CASSFPGQGSYEQYF
D gene: -; J gene: TRBJ2-1; V gene: TRBV27; CDR3 protein: CASSLGTRRGILTYNEQFF
D gene: TRBD1; J gene: TRBJ2-7; V gene: TRBV7-8; CDR3 protein: CASSPDRGLSEQYF
D gene: -; J gene: TRBJ2-3; V gene: TRBV6-5; CDR3 protein: CASRLSGPLTDTQYF
D gene: -; J gene: TRBJ1-5; V gene: TRBV3-1/TRBV3-2; CDR3 protein: CASSQVGDSNQPQHF
D gene: TRBD1; J gene: TRBJ1-5; V gene: TRBV9; CDR3 protein: CASSLQGNSNQPQHF
D gene: TRBD1; J gene: TRBJ2-7; V gene: TRBV2; CDR3 protein: CASSAGTGWAYEQYF
D gene: TRBD1; J gene: TRBJ2-2; V gene: TRBV24-1; CDR3 protein: CATSDFRTGAFTGELFF
D gene: -; J gene: TRBJ2-2; V gene: TRBV5-6; CDR3 protein: CASSPQTGRTGELFF
D gene: -; J gene: TRBJ2-7; V gene: TRBV28; CDR3 protein: CASSPSGALSYEQYF
D gene: TRBD1; J gene: TRBJ2-4; V gene: TRBV11-2; CDR3 protein: CASSSALGGGLAKNIQYF
D gene: TRBD1; J gene: TRBJ2-1; V gene: TRBV3-1/TRBV3-2; CDR3 protein: CASSRDREINEQFF
D gene: TRBD1; J gene: TRBJ2-7; V gene: TRBV5-1; CDR3 protein: CASSLAGQARYEQYF
D gene: -; J gene: TRBJ2-6; V gene: TRBV11-2; CDR3 protein: CASSLVGRSGANVLTF
D gene: TRBD1; J gene: TRBJ1-2; V gene: TRBV18; CDR3 protein: CASSSLTGKYYGYTF
D gene: TRBD2; J gene: TRBJ2-1; V gene: TRBV10-3; CDR3 protein: CATGLAGGPGNEQFF
D gene: TRBD2; J gene: TRBJ2-1; V gene: TRBV20-1; CDR3 protein: CSASSLAGNEQFF
D gene: -; J gene: TRBJ1-1; V gene: TRBV7-9; CDR3 protein: CASSLLGSYTEAFF
D gene: TRBD2; J gene: TRBJ2-2; V gene: TRBV5-1; CDR3 protein: CASSLPSGGAGELFF
D gene: -; J gene: TRBJ2-7; V gene: TRBV4-1; CDR3 protein: CASSGQVAYEQYF
D gene: TRBD1; J gene: TRBJ2-2; V gene: TRBV28; CDR3 protein: CASSILRQGDGELFF
D gene: -; J gene: TRBJ2-3; V gene: TRBV4-1; CDR3 protein: CASSPTSLTDTQYF
D gene: TRBD1; J gene: TRBJ1-2; V gene: TRBV24-1; CDR3 protein: CATSDTGTGSSQGYTF
D gene: -; J gene: TRBJ2-7; V gene: TRBV2; CDR3 protein: CASTQTDYEQYF
D gene: -; J gene: TRBJ2-7; V gene: TRBV9; CDR3 protein: CASTRGPWDEQYF
D gene: -; J gene: TRBJ1-1; V gene: TRBV27; CDR3 protein: CASSPLGRGTEAFF
D gene: TRBD2; J gene: TRBJ2-7; V gene: TRBV28; CDR3 protein: CASSQAGGTYEQYF
D gene: -; J gene: TRBJ1-1; V gene: TRBV7-3; CDR3 protein: CASSRTSGTEAFF
D gene: -; J gene: TRBJ1-1; V gene: TRBV5-1; CDR3 protein: CASSPRGGGNTEAFF
D gene: TRBD1; J gene: TRBJ2-7; V gene: TRBV19; CDR3 protein: CASSKAGQGYGFSHAYEQYF
D gene: -; J gene: TRBJ1-2; V gene: TRBV7-8; CDR3 protein: CASSSYNIGMLGGYTF
D gene: -; J gene: TRBJ2-1; V gene: TRBV6-5; CDR3 protein: CASISPILYNEQFF
D gene: TRBD2; J gene: TRBJ2-1; V gene: TRBV7-6; CDR3 protein: CASSLGLAGVGEQFF
D gene: TRBD2; J gene: TRBJ2-3; V gene: TRBV9; CDR3 protein: CASSPPERGSTGADTQYF
D gene: -; J gene: TRBJ1-6; V gene: TRBV2; CDR3 protein: CASSDRGYSPLHF
D gene: -; J gene: TRBJ2-3; V gene: TRBV28; CDR3 protein: CASSCDRSFTDTQYF
D gene: -; J gene: TRBJ2-2; V gene: TRBV4-1; CDR3 protein: CASSLRGQNTGELFF
D gene: -; J gene: TRBJ1-5; V gene: TRBV6-2/TRBV6-3; CDR3 protein: CASSYSSGAGQPQHF
D gene: -; J gene: TRBJ2-3; V gene: TRBV4-1; CDR3 protein: CASAELIPTDTQYF
D gene: -; J gene: TRBJ2-7; V gene: TRBV6-2/TRBV6-3; CDR3 protein: CASSYGRSPDYYEQYF
D gene: -; J gene: TRBJ2-7; V gene: TRBV15; CDR3 protein: CATSRDTTGSYEQYF
D gene: TRBD1; J gene: TRBJ1-6; V gene: TRBV29-1; CDR3 protein: CSVTTEGRTGPHSPLHF
D gene: TRBD1; J gene: TRBJ1-2; V gene: TRBV2; CDR3 protein: CASRDRDRVFDGYTF
D gene: TRBD1; J gene: TRBJ1-1; V gene: TRBV27; CDR3 protein: CASSFTQLQGAGVSFF